One T cell receptor beta chain is described in this entry. The antigen is undetermined. This sample was included in a study of Ad26.COV2.S vaccination and SARS-CoV-2 variants. General observations from the study: While placebo recipients had lower spike-specific TCR breadth, vaccine recipients had more.

The CDR3 spans 14 residues. The junction had 4 bases not matched to a gene; V was cut back by 6 bases and J by 3 bases. Looked up from germline, CDR1 is MNHEY and CDR2 is SVGAGI. Described treatment: over 15 received Ad26.COV2.S at low or high dose, single or two shots; roughly 5 received placebo; per-sample allocation not given. Vaccine and placebo recipients were sampled on day 63 after the first injection. This Boston cohort included adults aged 18-55 years. Vaccination employed an Ad26 vector expressing the Wuhan-strain SARS-CoV-2 spike. TCRdb keeps only in-frame clones here, not all; method: immunoSEQ multiplex PCR. The sample lists roughly 350,000 clones; roughly 90% were seen once.

This specimen was peripheral blood, taken in a trial of Ad26.COV2.S vaccine versus placebo. The chain uses TRBV6-5 and TRBJ2-1; 8 positions agree with TRBD1. The TCR comes from a person between 18 and 60 years old who received the Ad26.COV2.S COVID-19 vaccine or a placebo. CDR3 in DNA: TGTGCCAGCAGCCGTGGACAGGGCTACAATGAGCAGTTCTTC. As protein: CASSRGQGYNEQFF.